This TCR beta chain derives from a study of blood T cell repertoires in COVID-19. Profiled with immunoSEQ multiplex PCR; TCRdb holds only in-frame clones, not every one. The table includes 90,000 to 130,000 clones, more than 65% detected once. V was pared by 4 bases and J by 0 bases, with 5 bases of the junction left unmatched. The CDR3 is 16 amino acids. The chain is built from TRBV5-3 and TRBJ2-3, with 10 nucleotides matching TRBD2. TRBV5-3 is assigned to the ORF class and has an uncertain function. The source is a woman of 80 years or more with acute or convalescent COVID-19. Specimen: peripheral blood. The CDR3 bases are TGTGCCAGAAGCCGGACTAGCGGAGCTAGCACAGATACGCAGTATTTT. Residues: CARSRTSGASTDTQYF.